Below, 32 T cell receptor beta chains from the same sample are listed, as sequenced in a study of CD8+CD57+ T cells in acquired aplastic anemia. Researchers used genomic DNA as the template to profile TCR beta VDJ and CDR3. TCRdb re-derived calls from the reads in MiXCR, one entry per CDR3 protein. The data contain approximately 160,000 distinct CDR3 sequences, roughly 47% of them singletons. Sequencing used sorted CD4+, CD8+, or CD8+CD57+ T cells (not recorded which) from PBMCs. These receptors all come from a human donor in good health.

The rearrangement links TRBV20-1 to TRBJ2-5; D tentatively fits TRBD1 or TRBD2 (5 bases each). V lost 0 bases and J lost 2, with 13 bases in between. CDR3 length: 15 residues. Per germline, CDR1 DFQATT and CDR2 SNEGSKA (reference sequence). The CDR3 reads CSARDGTGAQETQYF. The CDR3 DNA reads as TGCAGTGCTAGAGACGGAACCGGGGCACAAGAGACCCAGTACTTC.

The chain employs TRBV12-1 and TRBJ2-1. TRBV12-1 is labeled a pseudogene. This CDR3 contains 15 residues. The CDR3 here is CASSFRADGRDEQFF. The CDR3 coding sequence is TGTGCCAGCAGCTTCCGAGCAGACGGTCGGGATGAGCAGTTCTTC.

This clonotype was recorded a few times. V and J are TRBV24-1 and TRBJ2-1; a possible D gene is TRBD1 (6 bases). Germline assignment: CDR1 KGHDR and CDR2 SFDVKD. Trimming pared 11 bases from V and 9 bases from J, leaving 16 bases between. The CDR3 consists of 12 residues. This CDR3 is CASSRRGFEQFF. For the CDR3, the DNA is TGTGCCAGCTCACGTAGGGGGTTTGAGCAGTTCTTC.

This clonotype was counted ten times or more. The chain carries TRBV6-2 or TRBV6-3 and TRBJ2-3; D is ambiguous. V lost 6 bases to trimming and J lost 2 bases, with 6 bases between them. This CDR3 has 12 residues. The germline V gene encodes CDR1 MNHEY and CDR2 SVGEGT. CDR3 nucleotides: TGTGCCAGCAGGCAAACCACAGATACGCAGTATTTT. As protein: CASRQTTDTQYF.

The chain recombines TRBV7-9 with TRBJ1-6; D call uncertain. CDR1 and CDR2 from the germline V gene are SEHNR and FQNEAQ (reference sequence). The CDR3 sequence is 14 residues long. Between the trimmed V and J ends, which lost 3 bases and 10 bases, there was a span of 13 bases. The CDR3 reads CASSLYNPDSPLHF. CDR3 DNA sequence: TGTGCCAGCAGCTTGTATAATCCGGACTCACCCCTCCACTTT.

This clonotype was picked up many times. The genes are TRBV18 and TRBJ2-7, with D perhaps being TRBD1 or TRBD2 (5 bases each). From germline, CDR1 is KGHSH and CDR2 LQKENI. Trimming removed 1 base from V and 2 bases from J, with 9 bases in between. The CDR3 loop spans 14 amino acids. CDR3 bases: TGTGCCAGCTCACCACAGGGGAGTGCCTACGAGCAGTACTTC. Translating it yields CASSPQGSAYEQYF.

This clonotype showed up many times. The chain has TRBV4-1 and TRBJ2-7; D unresolved. The CDR3 spans 14 residues. V dropped 1 base and J dropped 2 bases, with 9 bases sitting between them. The germline V gene encodes CDR1 MGHRA and CDR2 YSYEKL. The CDR3 sequence: CASSQAVFAYEQYF. The CDR3, as DNA: TGCGCCAGCAGCCAAGCCGTGTTCGCCTACGAGCAGTACTTC.

V gene TRBV15 combines with J gene TRBJ2-1; D not certain. This CDR3 contains 13 residues. V dropped 2 bases and J dropped 10 bases, with 12 bases sitting between them. Germline lookup yields CDR1 LNHNV and CDR2 YYDKDF (reference sequence). The CDR3 here is CATSRHSLEEQFF. The CDR3 region has the DNA TGTGCCACCAGCAGACACTCCCTCGAGGAGCAGTTCTTC.

The chain recombines TRBV5-1 with TRBJ2-7; D not resolved. V dropped 0 bases and J dropped 3 bases, with 7 bases sitting between them. Germline CDR1 reads SGHRS; CDR2 reads YFSETQ. This CDR3 spans 13 amino acids. CDR3 nucleotides: TGCGCCAGCAGCTTGGAACCAGGCTACGAGCAGTACTTC. It yields the protein CASSLEPGYEQYF.

This clonotype was counted only a few times. This chain joins TRBV10-3 and TRBJ1-6; 10 nucleotides align to TRBD1. From germline, CDR1 is ENHRY and CDR2 SYGVKD. V was pared by 7 bases and J by 7 bases, with 1 base of the junction left unmatched. The CDR3 is 13 residues long. The CDR3 reads CAIKGQGNSPLHF. The DNA of the CDR3 is TGTGCCATCAAGGGACAGGGGAATTCACCCCTCCACTTT.

This clonotype has more than one count but fewer than ten. V gene TRBV6-1 combines with J gene TRBJ2-5; 8 nucleotides line up with TRBD1. The CDR3 loop spans 15 amino acids. V dropped 8 bases and J dropped 5; count of bases not matched to a gene: 13. Germline lookup yields CDR1 MNHNS and CDR2 SASEGT. CDR3 protein: CASRGGQGIRETQYF. CDR3 sequence (DNA): TGTGCCAGCCGGGGTGGACAGGGAATAAGGGAGACCCAGTACTTC.

The gene calls are TRBV9 and TRBJ1-3; no clear D. Trimming took 5 bases from V and 7 from J, leaving 10 bases between them. The CDR3 covers 12 residues. The germline CDR1 and CDR2 sequences are SGDLS and YYNGEE. The CDR3 sequence: CASSLLPNTIYF. DNA of the CDR3: TGTGCCAGCAGTTTGTTGCCGAACACCATATATTTT.

This chain joins TRBV29-1 and TRBJ1-1; no clear D gene. CDR3 size: 15 residues. The germline V gene has CDR1 SQVTM and CDR2 ANQGSEA. The V end was cut by 4 bases, the J end by 1 base, with 16 bases between. The CDR3 DNA reads TGCAGCGTTGTTCCTTACGGCGCCGGGAACACTGAAGCTTTCTTT. Translated, it gives CSVVPYGAGNTEAFF.

This rearrangement joins TRBV15 to TRBJ1-6; a possible D gene is TRBD1 (5 bases). Germline CDR1 and CDR2: LNHNV and YYDKDF (reference sequence). The CDR3 is 12 residues long. The V and J ends lost 8 bases and 11 bases respectively, with 13 bases between them. CDR3: CATRGGEAPLHF. The CDR3 region has the DNA TGTGCCACCCGGGGAGGGGAAGCACCCCTCCACTTT.

This clonotype was seen ten or more times. This sequence joins TRBV6-5 and TRBJ1-1; no firm D call. The ends were cut back, 2 bases at V and 1 base at J, with 8 bases in the middle. This CDR3 is 14 amino acids long. Germline CDR1 and CDR2: MNHEY and SVGAGI. Written as DNA, the CDR3 is TGTGCCAGCAGTTACCAGCAGCGGAACACTGAAGCTTTCTTT. Amino acids: CASSYQQRNTEAFF.

A note on this clonotype: One junction end disagrees with the germline gene, perhaps due to a read error. The chain is built from TRBV3-1 and TRBJ1-1; the D is unclear. In germline, CDR1 is LGHDT, CDR2 YNNKEL (reference sequence). The CDR3 consists of 10 residues. The CDR3 DNA is TGTGCCAGCAGCCGAGAGCAAATGATCTTT. Residues: CASSREQMIF.

This clonotype was detected only a few times. The chain couples TRBV28 to TRBJ1-1; a weak D match, TRBD1 (5 bases). Germline-derived CDR1 and CDR2 are MDHEN and SYDVKM. Trimming took 8 bases from V and 1 from J, leaving 17 bases between them. The CDR3 runs 15 residues. The CDR3 sequence is CASLQRGASNTEAFF. For the CDR3, the DNA is TGTGCCAGCTTGCAGAGAGGGGCCTCGAACACTGAAGCTTTCTTT. Full variable domain (remainder filled in from reference TRBV28 and TRBJ1-1): DVKVTQSSRYLVKRTGEKVFLECVQDMDHENMFWYRQDPGLGLRLIYFSYDVKMKEKGDIPEGYSVSREKKERFSLILESASTNQTSMYLCASLQRGASNTEAFFGQGTRLTVV.

This chain connects TRBV9 to TRBJ1-5; a possible D gene is TRBD1 (5 bases). This CDR3 has 15 residues. The V gene lost 2 bases and the J gene lost 0 bases, with 9 bases spanning the gap. Germline-derived CDR1 and CDR2 are SGDLS and YYNGEE. The CDR3 spells CASSVGVGSNQPQHF. The CDR3, as DNA: TGTGCCAGCAGCGTGGGGGTAGGTAGCAATCAGCCCCAGCATTTT.

This clonotype was detected only a few times. The junction and the germline gene differ at one end; a read error may be behind it. The chain links TRBV7-7 to TRBJ1-5; D is undetermined. This CDR3 comprises 13 residues. CDR1 and CDR2 from the germline V gene are SSHAT and FNYEAQ (reference sequence). The CDR3 nucleotides read TGTGCTAGCAGCCTCTCTGATGGTCAGCCCCAGCATTTT. Translated: CASSLSDGQPQHF.

This clonotype appeared many times. This chain's CDR3 is CASSVGGGRLNEQFF. The CDR3 nucleotides are TGTGCCAGCAGCGTAGGAGGGGGGCGATTGAATGAGCAGTTCTTC. This chain uses TRBV9 with TRBJ2-1, with D perhaps assigned TRBD1 or TRBD2 (6 bases each). The V gene lost 0 bases and the J gene lost 7 bases, with 14 bases spanning the gap. Per the germline V gene, CDR1 is SGDLS and CDR2 is YYNGEE. This CDR3 spans 15 amino acids.

This CDR3 reads CSATLDSEYEQYF. The CDR3 DNA reads as TGCAGTGCTACCTTGGACTCTGAATACGAGCAGTACTTC. This chain joins TRBV20-1 and TRBJ2-7; D might be TRBD2 (5 bases). The germline gives CDR1 DFQATT, CDR2 SNEGSKA (reference sequence). The CDR3 runs to 13 residues. Trimming cost V 4 bases and J 4 bases, with 14 bases left between them.

This chain uses TRBV24-1 with TRBJ1-3; no definite D call. The CDR3 consists of 13 residues. Trimming removed 10 bases at V and 3 bases at J, with 12 bases between. The V gene's germline CDR1 is KGHDR and CDR2 SFDVKD. The CDR3 loop reads CATSEVNGNTIYF. CDR3 in DNA: TGTGCCACTTCGGAGGTAAATGGAAACACCATATATTTT.

The chain couples TRBV11-2 to TRBJ2-7; the match to TRBD1 covers 7 bases. The CDR3 length is 19 residues. In germline, CDR1 is SGHAT, CDR2 FQNNGV. J lost 3 bases, V lost 5 bases, and 22 bases had no gene match. In DNA form, the CDR3 reads TGTGCCAGCAGCATATATCCCTGCAGCGTTGGGGGACAGAACTACGAGCAGTACTTC. This codes for CASSIYPCSVGGQNYEQYF. The full variable domain, its missing parts supplied by reference TRBV11-2 and TRBJ2-7, is EAGVAQSPRYKIIEKRQSVAFWCNPISGHATLYWYQQILGQGPKLLIQFQNNGVVDDSQLPKDRFSAERLKGVDSTLKIQPAKLEDSAVYLCASSIYPCSVGGQNYEQYFGPGTRLTVT.

This chain joins TRBV10-1 and TRBJ1-2, with 9 bases that match TRBD1. CDR3 size: 14 residues. The germline V gene has CDR1 WNHNN and CDR2 SYGVQD (reference sequence). Unmatched junction bases numbered 7, after V lost 6 bases and J lost 5 bases. CDR3 DNA: TGCGCCAGCAGGGATGGGACAGGGATTTATGGCTACACCTTC. It yields the protein CASRDGTGIYGYTF.

This clonotype was recorded at least ten times. This chain connects TRBV5-1 to TRBJ2-5, with D possibly being TRBD2 (6 bases). This CDR3 is 16 amino acids long. Trimming cost V 0 bases and J 1 base, with 13 bases left between them. CDR1 is SGHRS, CDR2 YFSETQ, per germline. For the CDR3, the DNA is TGCGCCAGCAGCTTGGTCGTATCGGGACTCCAAGAGACCCAGTACTTC. Translating it yields CASSLVVSGLQETQYF.

The gene calls are TRBV10-2 and TRBJ2-2; D not certain. This CDR3 has 14 amino acids. The V gene lost 2 bases and the J gene lost 7 bases, with 11 bases spanning the gap. Per germline, CDR1 WSHSY and CDR2 SAAADI. CDR3 amino acids: CASSEEAVFGELFF. The CDR3 DNA reads as TGCGCCAGCAGTGAGGAGGCTGTCTTCGGGGAGCTGTTTTTT.

This clonotype was seen ten or more times. This chain joins TRBV19 and TRBJ2-3, with D unresolved. Germline V CDR1 and CDR2: LNHDA, SQIVND (reference sequence). This CDR3 spans 11 amino acids. V was pared by 3 bases and J by 4 bases, with 2 bases between. CDR3 coding DNA: TGTGCCAGTAGTATTGCAGATACGCAGTATTTT. This encodes CASSIADTQYF.

This clonotype was counted ten times or more. V gene TRBV20-1 combines with J gene TRBJ2-7; D may match TRBD1 or TRBD2 (6 bases each). Germline V lookup: CDR1 DFQATT, CDR2 SNEGSKA (reference sequence). There are 15 residues in the CDR3. V was pared by 6 bases and J by 3 bases, with 21 bases between. CDR3 sequence reads: CSAIEGGQSGYEQYF. The CDR3 DNA is TGCAGTGCAATCGAGGGAGGACAGTCGGGCTACGAGCAGTACTTC.

The chain uses TRBV24-1 and TRBJ1-2; D is undetermined. This CDR3 is built from 12 residues. Germline V gene lookup returns CDR1 KGHDR and CDR2 SFDVKD. Trimming pared 2 bases from V and 10 bases from J, leaving 10 bases between. The CDR3 reads CATSDSETSYTF. In DNA, the CDR3 is TGTGCCACCAGTGATTCTGAGACCTCCTACACCTTC.

The rearrangement uses TRBV25-1 and TRBJ1-4, with D hard to call. Germline V gene lookup returns CDR1 MGHDK and CDR2 SYGVNS. The CDR3 loop spans 14 amino acids. The ends were cut back, 2 bases at V and 7 bases at J, with 11 bases in the middle. CDR3 sequence: CASSEGWGGEKLFF. In DNA form, the CDR3 reads TGTGCCAGCAGTGAAGGTTGGGGTGGTGAAAAACTGTTTTTT.

This chain uses TRBV19 with TRBJ2-1; 7 bases are a match to TRBD1. Germline V lookup: CDR1 LNHDA, CDR2 SQIVND (reference sequence). The CDR3 consists of 14 residues. With 7 bases clipped from V and 0 bases from J, the junction kept 3 bases outside the gene matches. CDR3 DNA: TGTGCCAGTAACGACAGGGTCTCCTACAATGAGCAGTTCTTC. Its translation is CASNDRVSYNEQFF.

There are many counts of this clonotype. This chain joins TRBV12-3 or TRBV12-4 and TRBJ2-7; D is ambiguous. The CDR3 length is 13 residues. Trimming took off 3 bases at V and 6 bases at J, with 12 bases between the two ends. This chain's CDR3 is CASSLSPSGEQYF. Written as DNA, the CDR3 is TGTGCCAGCAGTTTGTCCCCGTCGGGCGAGCAGTACTTC.